These 8 T cell receptor beta chains share one sample of origin, sequenced in a study of post-analysis software for immune sequencing data. Notes on the study in general: Several TRBV segments (TRBV5-6, TRBV5-1 and TRBV20-1 among them) occurred more frequently in patients than in controls.

Unique molecular identifiers featured in each of the TCR beta cDNA libraries. TCRdb ran MiXCR on the PCR reads and lists one entry per CDR3 protein. Of about 680,000 distinct CDR3 sequences listed, approximately 59% are singletons. Their specific antigens are unknown. Sequencing was carried out using blood. These receptors all come from a girl aged 2 to 10 with multiple sclerosis.

The chain joins TRBV10-3 to TRBJ2-7; tentative D call: TRBD2 (6 bases). Germline V gene lookup returns CDR1 ENHRY and CDR2 SYGVKD. Trimming stripped 3 bases from V and 2 bases from J, with 14 bases between. The CDR3 contains 15 residues. The CDR3: CAISDSGGETYEQYF. CDR3 DNA sequence: TGTGCCATCAGTGATTCGGGCGGGGAGACCTACGAGCAGTACTTC.

The rearrangement links TRBV29-1 to TRBJ2-5; TRBD1 matches at 7 bases. V trimming: 6 bases; J trimming: 1 base; junction bases outside the gene matches: 11. CDR3 length equals 15 residues. Germline V gene data show CDR1 as SQVTM and CDR2 as ANQGSEA. CDR3 in amino acids: CSVGWWGQLQETQYF. Here the CDR3 DNA reads TGCAGCGTGGGGTGGTGGGGACAGCTCCAAGAGACCCAGTACTTC.

The gene calls are TRBV5-1 and TRBJ1-4; D may be TRBD1 (6 bases). There are 16 residues in the CDR3. V was clipped by 1 base and J by 0 bases, with 10 bases between them. Germline CDR1 and CDR2: SGHRS and YFSETQ. The CDR3, as DNA: TGCGCCAGCAGCTTGTTTGGGACACCAACTAATGAAAAACTGTTTTTT. Its protein is CASSLFGTPTNEKLFF.

This clonotype was found many times. The chain is built from TRBV20-1 and TRBJ2-3; D is unresolved. The germline V gene encodes CDR1 DFQATT and CDR2 SNEGSKA (reference sequence). This CDR3 is built from 14 residues. The germline V and J ends were trimmed by 3 bases and 0 bases, with 10 bases remaining between them. CDR3 sequence (DNA): TGCAGTGCTAGTTACGGGTTCAGCACAGATACGCAGTATTTT. Translation gives CSASYGFSTDTQYF.

The genes are TRBV7-9 and TRBJ1-2; D is perhaps TRBD1 (6 bases). Deletions cut 6 bases from V and 5 bases from J, with 22 bases between. Germline CDR1 and CDR2: SEHNR and FQNEAQ (reference sequence). The CDR3 runs 16 residues. In DNA, the CDR3 is TGTGCCAGCAGTCCGAGGTTCGACAGGAATTTTTATGGCTACACCTTC. It translates to CASSPRFDRNFYGYTF.

The CDR3 sequence is CAISADSQDVAKNIQYF. In DNA form, the CDR3 reads TGTGCCATCAGTGCGGACTCACAAGACGTAGCCAAAAACATTCAGTACTTC. The J gene is TRBJ2-4, the V gene TRBV10-3; D perhaps matches TRBD2 (5 bases). The V gene's germline CDR1 is ENHRY and CDR2 SYGVKD. With 4 bases removed from V and 0 bases from J, the gap between germline ends came to 16 bases. The CDR3 length is 17 residues.

The V and J genes are TRBV7-2 and TRBJ2-7; 9 bases align to TRBD1. Per germline, CDR1 SGHTA and CDR2 FQGNSA. The CDR3 has 15 residues. V was clipped by 4 bases and J by 3 bases; unmatched bases: 7. For the CDR3, the DNA is TGTGCCAGCAGCTGGGGTCAGACAGGGGGCTACGAGCAGTACTTC. Protein: CASSWGQTGGYEQYF.

This clonotype was counted a few times. The V call is TRBV7-8, the J call TRBJ1-2; D uncertain. V lost 5 bases and J 4 bases, leaving 11 bases between the germline ends. Germline V gene lookup returns CDR1 SGHVS and CDR2 FQNEAQ. The CDR3 has 13 amino acids. For the CDR3, the DNA is TGTGCCAGCAGCACCCGGGCAGTCTATGGCTACACCTTC. Amino acid sequence: CASSTRAVYGYTF.